The 6 T cell receptor beta chains below all came from one sample that was sequenced in a study of OX40 agonist ivuxolimab in advanced cancers. TCRdb's table, derived via immunoSEQ multiplex PCR, lists solely in-frame clones and lacks some. Here the sample spans about 35,000 clones, less than 90% being singletons. The source material was CD4+ or CD8+ T cells sorted from blood, sampled in a trial of the OX40 agonist ivuxolimab. The origin of the receptors is an adult with an advanced solid tumor such as melanoma, head and neck, liver or kidney cancer.

The chain carries TRBV11-2 and TRBJ1-5; TRBD1 might be the D (6 bases). CDR3 length: 15 residues. Germline values: CDR1 SGHAT, CDR2 FQNNGV. V shed 2 bases and J shed 3 bases, with 11 bases lying between them. The CDR3 here is CASSLSGHHNQPQHF. The CDR3 DNA reads TGTGCCAGCAGCTTATCGGGACACCACAATCAGCCCCAGCATTTT.

The gene calls are TRBV6-6 and TRBJ1-5; D gene ambiguous. This CDR3 is 15 amino acids long. In germline, CDR1 is MNHNY, CDR2 SVGAGI (reference sequence). Trimming shortened V by 6 bases and J by 0 bases, and 12 bases separated the two germline ends. CDR3 sequence reads: CASRATPTSNQPQHF. The CDR3 nucleotides are TGTGCCAGCAGAGCCACCCCCACTAGCAATCAGCCCCAGCATTTT.

The V call is TRBV11-1, the J call TRBJ2-6; no clear D. The V end lost 3 bases, the J end lost 1 base, and 1 base lay between the germline ends. The CDR3 is made up of 13 amino acids. The germline V gene has CDR1 SGHAT and CDR2 FQDESV (reference sequence). CDR3 in amino acids: CASSFSGANVLTF. The CDR3 DNA is TGTGCCAGCAGCTTTTCTGGGGCCAACGTCCTGACTTTC.

The rearrangement uses TRBV5-1 and TRBJ2-7, with D unclear. The CDR3 runs 15 residues. CDR1 is SGHRS, CDR2 YFSETQ, per germline. V was pared by 0 bases and J by 5 bases, with 15 bases between. Written as DNA, the CDR3 is TGCGCCAGCAGCTTGGTTTCGGACCCTGGGGACGAGCAGTACTTC. It codes for CASSLVSDPGDEQYF.

V is TRBV11-2 and J is TRBJ2-5, with 9 positions matching TRBD2. Per the germline V gene, CDR1 is SGHAT and CDR2 is FQNNGV. Germline trimming cut 5 bases from V and 2 bases from J; bases unmatched to any gene: 6. The CDR3 loop spans 15 amino acids. CDR3 in DNA: TGTGCCAGCAGCGCCCCAGCGGGGGGACAAGAGACCCAGTACTTC. This encodes CASSAPAGGQETQYF.

This rearrangement joins TRBV6-4 to TRBJ1-3; D ambiguous. V shed 4 bases and J shed 2 bases, with 6 bases lying between them. The CDR3 consists of 13 residues. CDR1 is MRHNA and CDR2 is SNTAGT in the germline V gene. As DNA, the CDR3 is TGTGCCAGCAGTGCGTCTCCTGGAAACACCATATATTTT. Protein product: CASSASPGNTIYF.